In this sample, the clone carrying this T cell receptor (beta chain) turned up many times. Construction of the TCRbeta library involved unique molecular identifiers. From the PCR reads, TCRdb called clonotypes with MiXCR, one entry per CDR3 protein. The table records more than 60,000 distinct CDR3 sequences, approximately 7.4% of them present only once. The data were obtained in a study of T-cell reconstitution after alpha-beta-depleted transplantation in children. The CDR3 is made up of 13 amino acids. J was trimmed by 16 bases and V by 0 bases; bases with no gene match: 7. Germline values: CDR1 MGHRA, CDR2 YSYEKL.

The origin of this receptor is a human donor who donated a stem cell graft to a child with acute lymphoblastic leukemia. The chain joins TRBV4-1 to TRBJ2-1, with 9 bases fitting TRBD2. This material consisted of PBMCs from the stem cell graft donor, taken from the stem cell graft. The chain's CDR3 is CASSQEIIAGEFF. CDR3 sequence (DNA): TGCGCCAGCAGCCAAGAGATAATAGCGGGAGAATTCTTC.